The 32 T cell receptor beta chains listed next were all sequenced from one sample in a study of shared clonotypes between healthy human individuals. Libraries were prepared by immunoSEQ multiplex PCR; TCRdb keeps only in-frame clonotypes and omits some of them. The sample includes 980,000 or so clones, 70% to 85% of them seen just once. The sequenced sample consisted of memory CD4+ T cells sorted from blood. Subset specified: CD45RA-negative fraction. The receptors come from a man younger than 35 in good health.

The J gene is TRBJ1-2, the V gene TRBV10-1; D is uncertain. V lost 1 base, J lost 4 bases, and 7 bases lay in between. From germline, CDR1 is WNHNN and CDR2 SYGVQD (reference sequence). The CDR3 length is 13 residues. The CDR3 spells CASSEFLGYGYTF. The CDR3 DNA reads TGCGCCAGCAGTGAGTTCCTGGGCTATGGCTACACCTTC.

The chain links TRBV2 to TRBJ1-3; D is uncertain. The ends were cut back, 6 bases at V and 0 bases at J, with 9 bases in the middle. The germline V gene has CDR1 SNHLY and CDR2 FYNNEI. The CDR3 has 14 amino acids. The CDR3 sequence: CASRGGSSGNTIYF. The CDR3, as DNA: TGTGCCAGCAGGGGCGGGAGCTCTGGAAACACCATATATTTT. The complete variable domain, with remaining parts taken from reference TRBV2 and TRBJ1-3, reads EPEVTQTPSHQVTQMGQEVILRCVPISNHLYFYWYRQILGQKVEFLVSFYNNEISEKSEIFDDQFSVERPDGSNFTLKIRSTKLEDSAMYFCASRGGSSGNTIYFGEGSWLTVV.

This clone was counted a few times. The chain recombines TRBV13 with TRBJ1-1; a possible D gene is TRBD1 (6 bases). The germline gives CDR1 PRHDT, CDR2 FYEKMQ (reference sequence). V lost 1 base and J 1 base, leaving 13 bases between the germline ends. The CDR3 contains 16 residues. This chain's CDR3 is CASSLDTQGANTEAFF. The CDR3, as DNA: TGTGCCAGCAGCTTAGACACACAGGGTGCGAACACTGAAGCTTTCTTT. Full variable domain (rest looked up from reference TRBV13 and TRBJ1-1): AAGVIQSPRHLIKEKRETATLKCYPIPRHDTVYWYQQGPGQDPQFLISFYEKMQSDKGSIPDRFSAQQFSDYHSELNMSSLELGDSALYFCASSLDTQGANTEAFFGQGTRLTVV.

The chain joins TRBV5-1 to TRBJ2-2, with D perhaps matching TRBD1 (5 bases). Germline V gene lookup returns CDR1 SGHRS and CDR2 YFSETQ. V was shortened by 0 bases and J by 2 bases, with 14 bases between the two germline ends. The CDR3 consists of 17 residues. CDR3 sequence: CASSLGGQAANTGELFF. The CDR3 coding sequence is TGCGCCAGCAGCTTGGGGGGCCAGGCGGCCAACACCGGGGAGCTGTTTTTT.

CDR3 sequence: CASSQTTAGSGANVLTF. In DNA form, the CDR3 reads TGCGCCAGCAGCCAGACGACCGCCGGCTCTGGGGCCAACGTCCTGACTTTC. The chain joins TRBV4-1 to TRBJ2-6; D is uncertain. V was shortened by 3 bases and J by 0 bases, with 12 bases between the two germline ends. CDR1 is MGHRA and CDR2 is YSYEKL in the germline V gene. The CDR3 spans 17 residues.

V gene TRBV4-2 combines with J gene TRBJ2-2, with D tentatively TRBD1 (6 bases). Trimming took 6 bases from V and 3 from J, leaving 14 bases between them. The germline V gene has CDR1 LGHNA and CDR2 YNFKEQ. There are 15 residues in the CDR3. In nucleotides, the CDR3 is TGTGCCAGCAGTCCACAGGGAACGGACACCGGGGAGCTGTTTTTT. This translates into CASSPQGTDTGELFF.

V usage is TRBV7-9 and J usage is TRBJ1-2; 7 bases line up with TRBD1. The CDR3 is made up of 15 amino acids. J gave up 2 bases and V 3 bases, and 6 bases lay outside the gene matches. CDR1 is SEHNR, CDR2 FQNEAQ, per germline (reference sequence). The CDR3 region is CASSFSQQGNYGYTF. CDR3 sequence (DNA): TGTGCCAGCAGCTTTTCCCAACAGGGGAACTATGGCTACACCTTC.

This clone has a single count. The chain joins TRBV5-4 to TRBJ2-5, with D unclear. This CDR3 comprises 13 residues. Germline V gene data show CDR1 as SGHNT and CDR2 as YYREEE (reference sequence). The ends were cut back, 3 bases at V and 4 bases at J, with 10 bases in the middle. This CDR3 reads CASSSWGSETQYF. In nucleotides, the CDR3 is TGTGCCAGCAGCTCATGGGGTTCAGAGACCCAGTACTTC.

With regard to this clone: The likely explanation is a read error, given a far larger clone one base away. The V call is TRBV28, the J call TRBJ1-1, with 8 bases matching TRBD1. J lost 2 bases, V lost 2 bases, and 1 base had no gene match. From germline, CDR1 is MDHEN and CDR2 SYDVKM. The length of the CDR3 is 14 residues. CDR3 in DNA: TGTGCCAGCAGTTTACAGGGGGCAAACACTGAAGCTTTCTTT. It is translated as CASSLQGANTEAFF.

V and J are TRBV29-1 and TRBJ2-1; no firm D call. From germline, CDR1 is SQVTM and CDR2 ANQGSEA. The CDR3 has 18 residues. The V gene lost 8 bases and the J gene lost 3 bases, with 29 bases spanning the gap. DNA of the CDR3: TGCAGCATAACACGCCCGGGTTCTGCTCGTATTGGCTACAATGAGCAGTTCTTC. The encoded protein is CSITRPGSARIGYNEQFF.

This chain connects TRBV5-1 to TRBJ1-6; 8 nucleotides match TRBD1. The CDR3 is 15 residues long. Germline-derived CDR1 and CDR2 are SGHRS and YFSETQ. Unmatched junction bases numbered 10, after V lost 4 bases and J lost 10 bases. DNA of the CDR3: TGCGCCAGCAGCCTCGGACAGGGCTTTAACTCACCCCTCCACTTT. It is translated as CASSLGQGFNSPLHF.

The V and J genes are TRBV11-2 and TRBJ2-1; D is perhaps TRBD1 or TRBD2 (5 bases each). In germline, CDR1 is SGHAT, CDR2 FQNNGV. The CDR3 length is 14 residues. With 5 bases removed from V and 4 bases from J, the gap between germline ends came to 12 bases. CDR3 residues: CASSAREIYNEQFF. Here the CDR3 DNA reads TGTGCCAGCAGCGCCAGGGAGATATACAATGAGCAGTTCTTC.

The CDR3 loop reads CASSPGAKSQYEQYF. As DNA, the CDR3 is TGTGCCAGCAGCCCCGGGGCAAAAAGCCAGTACGAGCAGTACTTC. The gene calls are TRBV28 and TRBJ2-7; either TRBD1 or TRBD2 may fit D (5 bases each). The germline gives CDR1 MDHEN, CDR2 SYDVKM. V shed 6 bases and J shed 4 bases, with 19 bases lying between them. This CDR3 has 15 residues.

The chain combines TRBV5-5 with TRBJ1-2, with D tentatively TRBD1 (5 bases). V was cut by 4 bases and J by 5 bases, with 18 bases left in between. The CDR3 has 15 residues. CDR1 is SGHKS and CDR2 is YYEKEE in the germline V gene (reference sequence). CDR3 protein: CASSVSGTSSYGYTF. The DNA of the CDR3 is TGTGCCAGCAGCGTCTCCGGGACCTCGTCGTATGGCTACACCTTC.

This chain uses TRBV6-6 with TRBJ1-6; D possibly corresponds to TRBD1 (6 bases). The V end was cut by 4 bases, the J end by 3 bases, with 10 bases between. This CDR3 is 15 amino acids long. From germline, CDR1 is MNHNY and CDR2 SVGAGI (reference sequence). In DNA form, the CDR3 reads TGTGCCAGCAGTTCAGGACAGTTCTATAATTCACCCCTCCACTTT. Translation: CASSSGQFYNSPLHF.

This chain joins TRBV6-1 and TRBJ2-3; a possible D gene is TRBD2 (6 bases). Germline CDR1 and CDR2: MNHNS and SASEGT. The V gene lost 2 bases and the J gene lost 2 bases, with 20 bases spanning the gap. This CDR3 comprises 18 residues. DNA for the CDR3: TGTGCCAGCAGTGAAAGGGCTCTCTTTAGCGGCAACACAGATACGCAGTATTTT. This translates into CASSERALFSGNTDTQYF.

The CDR3 bases are TGTGCCAGCAGCCAAGCTGGCCAGGGAGTTGAAAAACTGTTTTTT. Translating gives CASSQAGQGVEKLFF. The rearrangement uses TRBV9 and TRBJ1-4; the D gene is possibly TRBD1 (5 bases). V was clipped by 4 bases and J by 7 bases, with 17 bases between them. This CDR3 is 15 amino acids long. Looked up from germline, CDR1 is SGDLS and CDR2 is YYNGEE.

Comments on this clone: The DNA is omitted, as the CDR3 cannot be located on it reliably, and the CDR3 follows TCRdb's listing. The chain is built from TRBV28 and TRBJ1-1; the D call of TRBD1 is as the table states it, not checked on the DNA. The CDR3 is 15 amino acids long, termini counted. Per germline, CDR1 MDHEN and CDR2 SYDVKM. The CDR3: CASSSSTGKNTEAFF.

V usage is TRBV2 and J usage is TRBJ2-7; 7 nucleotides agree with TRBD1. This CDR3 comprises 14 residues. Trimming at V came to 4 bases and at J to 5 bases, leaving 8 bases not matched to a gene. In germline, CDR1 is SNHLY, CDR2 FYNNEI. The CDR3 loop is CASSGQGMGDEQYF. The CDR3 DNA is TGTGCCAGCAGTGGACAGGGCATGGGAGACGAGCAGTACTTC.

V usage is TRBV21-1 and J usage is TRBJ2-7; the D call of TRBD2 is as the table states it, not checked on the DNA. TRBV21-1 is labeled a pseudogene. The CDR3 sequence is 17 residues long. This CDR3 is CASSKGPGGLRTYEQYF. Here the CDR3 DNA reads TGTGCCAGCAGCAAAGGGCCGGGGGGCCTTAGGACCTACGAGCAGTACTTC.

The chain joins TRBV5-1 to TRBJ1-1, with TRBD1 as a possible D gene (6 bases). CDR1 and CDR2 from the germline V gene are SGHRS and YFSETQ. The CDR3 is 17 residues long. The V and J ends lost 3 bases and 0 bases respectively, with 18 bases between them. CDR3 coding DNA: TGCGCCAGCAGCTCCGGGACACCCCGGGCGGTGAACACTGAAGCTTTCTTT. Translating it yields CASSSGTPRAVNTEAFF.

This chain connects TRBV5-1 to TRBJ2-5, with a weak D call TRBD1 (6 bases). Germline V gives CDR1 SGHRS, CDR2 YFSETQ. The V end was cut by 1 base, the J end by 3 bases, with 19 bases between. The CDR3 has 17 residues. CDR3 in amino acids: CASSLSGTLRGKETQYF. The CDR3 DNA reads TGCGCCAGCAGCTTGTCGGGCACTTTGAGGGGGAAAGAGACCCAGTACTTC.

The rearrangement uses TRBV18 and TRBJ1-2; possibly TRBD1 for D (5 bases). This CDR3 is built from 15 residues. Germline-derived CDR1 and CDR2 are KGHSH and LQKENI. The V and J ends lost 0 bases and 2 bases respectively, with 10 bases between them. CDR3 coding DNA: TGTGCCAGCTCACCACCGGGGGAACTAAACTATGGCTACACCTTC. Encoded protein: CASSPPGELNYGYTF. Full variable domain (outside the CDR3, taken from reference TRBV18 and TRBJ1-2): NAGVMQNPRHLVRRRGQEARLRCSPMKGHSHVYWYRQLPEEGLKFMVYLQKENIIDESGMPKERFSAEFPKEGPSILRIQQVVRGDSAAYFCASSPPGELNYGYTFGSGTRLTVV.

The gene calls are TRBV2 and TRBJ2-7, with D maybe TRBD2 (6 bases). The CDR3 is 11 amino acids. V lost 8 bases, J lost 4 bases, and 9 bases lay in between. Germline V lookup: CDR1 SNHLY, CDR2 FYNNEI. The CDR3 coding sequence is TGTGCCAGCGCCCGGGAGTACGAGCAGTACTTC. As protein: CASAREYEQYF.

The chain carries TRBV9 and TRBJ1-3; D unresolved. The CDR3 has 15 residues. Germline V gene data show CDR1 as SGDLS and CDR2 as YYNGEE. V dropped 4 bases and J dropped 0 bases, with 11 bases sitting between them. The CDR3, as DNA: TGTGCCAGCAGCCCACGATTGTCCTCTGGAAACACCATATATTTT. As protein: CASSPRLSSGNTIYF.

The V and J genes are TRBV7-2 and TRBJ2-1; no firm D call. V lost 1 base, J lost 0 bases, and 13 bases lay in between. The CDR3 spans 17 residues. The V gene's germline CDR1 is SGHTA and CDR2 FQGNSA. The CDR3 spells CASSLVAVRASYNEQFF. Written as DNA, the CDR3 is TGTGCCAGCAGCTTAGTAGCTGTCCGAGCCTCCTACAATGAGCAGTTCTTC.

The rearrangement joins TRBV30 to TRBJ2-1, with TRBD2 matching 11 bases. CDR3 length equals 17 residues. The germline gives CDR1 GTSNPN, CDR2 SVGIG (reference sequence). J lost 1 base, V lost 3 bases, and 8 bases had no gene match. The CDR3 sequence: CAWRPLAGVSSYNEQFF. The CDR3, as DNA: TGTGCCTGGAGGCCACTAGCGGGAGTTTCATCCTACAATGAGCAGTTCTTC.

This clone turned up a few times. The chain couples TRBV5-1 to TRBJ1-1, with D possibly matching TRBD1 (6 bases). Germline assignment: CDR1 SGHRS and CDR2 YFSETQ. Trimming stripped 0 bases from V and 5 bases from J, with 11 bases between. The CDR3 totals 14 residues. The CDR3 reads CASSLGGLLTEAFF. CDR3 coding DNA: TGCGCCAGCAGCTTGGGGGGGCTGCTTACTGAAGCTTTCTTT.

In this sample, this clone turned up once. The chain employs TRBV6-6 and TRBJ2-5; 7 bases are shared with TRBD1. The CDR3 is 15 residues long. The J segment lost 4 bases and the V segment lost 2 bases, leaving 7 bases of the junction unmatched. Looked up from germline, CDR1 is MNHNY and CDR2 is SVGAGI (reference sequence). As DNA, the CDR3 is TGTGCCAGCAGTTACAGGGGGCCCATTCGAGAGACCCAGTACTTC. It translates to CASSYRGPIRETQYF.

This rearrangement joins TRBV30 to TRBJ1-6, with a weak D call TRBD1 (6 bases). Germline V gene sequence: CDR1 GTSNPN, CDR2 SVGIG (reference sequence). The CDR3 loop spans 14 amino acids. Deletions cut 0 bases from V and 7 bases from J, with 10 bases between. The CDR3 DNA reads TGTGCCTGGAGTGTAAGCCAGGGGAATTCACCCCTCCACTTT. This sequence encodes CAWSVSQGNSPLHF.

A single count supports this clone. The chain couples TRBV7-2 to TRBJ2-7; 7 positions match TRBD2. The CDR3 has 15 residues. V trimming: 4 bases; J trimming: 6 bases; junction bases outside the gene matches: 12. CDR1 and CDR2 (germline): SGHTA, FQGNSA. The CDR3 loop is CASSSFGREYGEQYF. The CDR3 nucleotides are TGTGCCAGCAGCTCGTTTGGGCGGGAGTATGGCGAGCAGTACTTC.

The chain has TRBV7-8 and TRBJ1-1; the D is unclear. V was clipped by 6 bases and J by 4 bases, with 12 bases between them. The CDR3 spans 13 residues. Germline loops: CDR1 SGHVS, CDR2 FQNEAQ. The CDR3 here is CASSPFESTEAFF. CDR3 nucleotides: TGTGCCAGCAGTCCTTTTGAGAGCACTGAAGCTTTCTTT.